This TCR beta chain is from a study of T-cell reconstitution after alpha-beta-depleted transplantation in children. Points from the study as a whole: There were some patients whose high TCRbeta diversity at day 60 came from surviving recipient T cells and thymic progenitors.

Unique molecular identifiers were used in preparing the TCRbeta library. MiXCR was run by TCRdb on the PCR reads, yielding one entry per CDR3 protein. The sample yields fewer than 450,000 distinct CDR3 sequences, around 15% seen once. This clonotype has only a few counts. Its specificity is unknown. The material sequenced was PBMCs, mostly from graft donor cells, taken 360 days after TCRalphabeta/CD19-depleted stem cell transplant. The clonotype originates from a male patient between 2 and 15 years old who had a stem cell transplant for acute lymphoblastic leukemia, so the T cells may come from the graft donor.

DNA for the CDR3: TGCGCCAGCAGCCAAGTCACAGACGGCTGGGGAGATACGCAGTATTTT. Amino acids: CASSQVTDGWGDTQYF. The gene calls are TRBV4-1 and TRBJ2-3, with D unresolved. Germline V gene data show CDR1 as MGHRA and CDR2 as YSYEKL. Deletions cut 1 base from V and 5 bases from J, with 16 bases between. The CDR3 consists of 16 residues.